This note documents a single T cell receptor beta chain sequence. The CDR3 totals 14 residues. V was cut by 3 bases and J by 0 bases, with 5 bases left in between. Germline values: CDR1 MRHNA, CDR2 SNTAGT. This record comes from a study of cytomegalovirus exposure and HLA in healthy donors. The PCR contained 60 Vbeta and 13 Jbeta primers. Here immunoSEQ multiplex PCR was the method, and the copy in TCRdb shows in-frame clones only, minus some. The sample has around 160,000 clones, around 80% seen once. The sequencing input was PBMCs. This TCR came from a male donor in good health and CMV-seronegative. The rearrangement joins TRBV6-4 to TRBJ2-2, with a weak D call TRBD1 (5 bases). The CDR3 is CASSEQANTGELFF. For the CDR3, the DNA is TGTGCCAGCAGTGAACAGGCGAACACCGGGGAGCTGTTTTTT.